This TCR beta chain was sequenced during a study of T cell responses to AZD1222 COVID-19 vaccine. Comments on this clone: Its antigen is currently unknown.

Looked up from germline, CDR1 is SNHLY and CDR2 is FYNNEI. The CDR3 extends over 12 amino acids. Trimming shortened V by 5 bases and J by 2 bases, and 6 bases separated the two germline ends. Broader study findings: Repertoire sampling happened only post peak T cell response. Donors skewed white British and female; clonal diversity was possibly underestimated. Targeting of unmutated variant regions was reportedly seen in nearly half of spike-specific TCRs. The study found Spike-specific TCR breadth and depth rose after two AZD1222 doses.

The assay was immunoSEQ multiplex PCR, and TCRdb's table has in-frame clones only and misses some. The table has more than 95,000 clones, roughly 90% seen once. The receptor's source is an adult in good health. The material was peripheral blood, obtained on day 0 of AZD1222 vaccination. The chain uses TRBV2 and TRBJ1-2, with D possibly TRBD1 on 5 matching bases. This CDR3 reads CASSRQNYGYTF. The DNA of the CDR3 is TGTGCCAGCAGTAGACAGAACTATGGCTACACCTTC.